This TCR beta chain was retrieved from a study of CD4 T cells in lung cancer (dated by TCRdb to between 2019 and 2020). Concerning the study at large: In the study, blood T cells of NSCLC patients were screened for responses to candidate mutation-encoded neoepitopes, and neoantigen-specific CD4+ T-cell clones and TCRs were isolated. The resected patients had lung adenocarcinoma or squamous cell carcinoma, were aged 60 to 69 at blood donation, and mostly were former smokers. The frequency of neoantigen-specific clonotypes in tumor resections, non-adjacent lung and cultured T-cell products was followed using TCRB deep sequencing. Before blood donation, patients had received treatments including platinum chemotherapy, and some received nivolumab or pembrolizumab. Tumor and non-adjacent lung tissue were obtained from four patients undergoing curative-intent resections for stage I-III non-small cell lung cancer. What the research found in general, with its limitations: Some blood-derived responses might reflect in vitro priming of naive T cells or cross-reactivity rather than memory responses to the cancer.

Libraries came from the immunoSEQ multiplex PCR assay. DNA was isolated with Qiagen DNeasy or QIAamp micro DNA kits and TCRB sequenced with the Adaptive Biotechnology human TCRB sequencing kit. TCRB libraries were sequenced on an Illumina MiSeq. In the authors' own workflow: The kit provider's software was used to analyze TCRB sequence data, and Fisher's exact test was used to test clonotype templates for tumor enrichment. TCRdb provides this immuneACCESS table in a form limited to in-frame rearrangements. Some clones are lacking; in checked studies, under half of them reflect an unresolved V gene, and why the rest are absent is not known. The V and J calls and the clone size are those of that table, but D and trimming were determined from the DNA. For this sample there are several thousand clones; 70% to 85% appear just once. Clones ranked in the top ten supply 16% of the sample. With regard to this clone: The antigen this receptor binds is unknown. No quality values exist for individual bases; no much larger clone is one base distant.

V is reduced by 6 bases and J by 7 bases, leaving a spacing of 15 bases between them. The CDR3 runs 12 amino acids, cysteine and phenylalanine included. Only the CDR3 DNA stays, 36 bases, in frame from base 1. CDR1 is given as SQVTM and CDR2 as ANQGSEA, both from the germline V gene. This sequence uses TRBV29-1 and TRBJ1-2, and TRBD1 may be the D gene, going by 6 matching bases. The receptor was isolated from a man aged 55 to 69 with non-small cell lung cancer. Sequencing input: lung tumor tissue. The CDR3 sequence is CSVWGGEGGYTF. The DNA is TGCAGCGTGTGGGGGGGCGAGGGTGGCTACACCTTC. With all but the CDR3 taken from the reference TRBV29-1 and TRBJ1-2 genes, the full variable domain is: SAVISQKPSRDICQRGTSLTIQCQVDSQVTMMFWYRQQPGQSLTLIATANQGSEATYESGFVIDKFPISRPNLTFSTLTVSNMSPEDSSIYLCSVWGGEGGYTFGSGTRLTVV.